The entry that follows covers one T cell receptor (beta chain) sequence. The record originates from a study of OX40 agonist ivuxolimab in advanced cancers. Study-level background: An agonistic anti-OX40 (CD134) antibody, ivuxolimab, was used to treat the patients.

The repertoire was sequenced with immunoSEQ multiplex PCR; TCRdb's copy has only in-frame clones and lacks some. The table shows about 110,000 clones, with more than 70% occurring only once. This CDR3 contains 14 residues. V was clipped by 3 bases and J by 3 bases, with 11 bases between them. CDR1 is MNHEY and CDR2 is SMNVEV in the germline V gene (reference sequence). The clonotype was recovered from an adult with an advanced solid tumor such as melanoma, head and neck, liver or kidney cancer. Source: CD4+ or CD8+ T cells sorted from blood, taken in a trial of the OX40 agonist ivuxolimab. The chain employs TRBV27 and TRBJ1-1; tentatively, D is TRBD1 (6 bases). The CDR3 protein is CASSFSQGYTEAFF. DNA of the CDR3: TGTGCCAGCAGTTTTTCACAGGGATACACTGAAGCTTTCTTT.